A single sample gave rise to the 18 T cell receptor beta chains below, sequenced in a study of T cells in Graves' hyperthyroidism and ophthalmopathy. Amplification targeted TCR beta CDR3 regions from RNA transcripts. First-round RT-PCR of the TCR CDR3 relied on the HTBI primer set. One entry per CDR3 protein, called by TCRdb with MiXCR from the multiplex PCR reads. The table shows 500,000 to 750,000 distinct CDR3 sequences, with about 14% occurring only once. Sequences were obtained from blood. These receptors all stem from a woman between 18 and 30 years old with Graves' ophthalmopathy.

There are many counts of this clonotype. The CDR3, as DNA: TGTGCCAGCAGCGGACAGGGCGCTAGCACAGATACGCAGTATTTT. Its protein is CASSGQGASTDTQYF. The genes are TRBV3-1 and TRBJ2-3, with TRBD1 matching 8 bases. This CDR3 contains 15 residues. Unmatched junction bases numbered 4, after V lost 5 bases and J lost 0 bases. Germline V gene lookup returns CDR1 LGHDT and CDR2 YNNKEL (reference sequence).

This clonotype was seen repeatedly, ten times or more. The chain has TRBV2 and TRBJ1-1; TRBD1 is a possible D gene (6 bases). The CDR3 is 15 residues long. Trimming left V 3 bases short and J 3 bases short, with 14 bases between. The germline V gene encodes CDR1 SNHLY and CDR2 FYNNEI. CDR3 sequence reads: CASSDQGAGDTEAFF. CDR3 coding DNA: TGTGCCAGCAGTGATCAAGGGGCAGGGGACACTGAAGCTTTCTTT.

Ten or more counts support this clonotype. V gene TRBV20-1 combines with J gene TRBJ2-1; 12 bases agree with TRBD2. V shed 2 bases, J shed 7 bases, and the junction held 9 bases outside the gene matches. The CDR3 consists of 16 residues. CDR1 and CDR2 from the germline V gene are DFQATT and SNEGSKA (reference sequence). CDR3 residues: CSARSSSGRAGNEQFF. The CDR3 bases are TGCAGTGCTAGATCCTCTAGCGGGAGGGCCGGGAATGAGCAGTTCTTC.

This clonotype showed up many times. The chain has TRBV28 and TRBJ1-5; D gene uncertain. Germline CDR1 and CDR2: MDHEN and SYDVKM. V was pared by 6 bases and J by 7 bases, with 16 bases between. The CDR3 has 14 amino acids. CDR3 region: CASSLGEITQPQHF. DNA for the CDR3: TGTGCCAGCAGCCTCGGTGAGATCACCCAGCCCCAGCATTTT.

The chain carries TRBV28 and TRBJ1-1, with 9 bases aligning to TRBD1. Germline V CDR1 and CDR2: MDHEN, SYDVKM. The CDR3 has 14 residues. V gave up 6 bases and J gave up 5 bases; unmatched junction bases: 7. CDR3 sequence (DNA): TGTGCCAGCAGCTACAGGGGGCGGGGGACTGAAGCTTTCTTT. Its translation is CASSYRGRGTEAFF. The full variable domain, its missing parts supplied by reference TRBV28 and TRBJ1-1, is DVKVTQSSRYLVKRTGEKVFLECVQDMDHENMFWYRQDPGLGLRLIYFSYDVKMKEKGDIPEGYSVSREKKERFSLILESASTNQTSMYLCASSYRGRGTEAFFGQGTRLTVV.

Ten or more counts support this clonotype. The V and J genes are TRBV19 and TRBJ2-1; a possible D gene is TRBD2 (5 bases). This CDR3 region has 14 residues. Germline CDR1 and CDR2: LNHDA and SQIVND (reference sequence). V dropped 3 bases and J dropped 2 bases, with 8 bases sitting between them. The CDR3 protein is CASSMRATYNEQFF. The CDR3 coding sequence is TGTGCCAGTAGTATGAGGGCAACCTACAATGAGCAGTTCTTC.

In regard to this clonotype: One junction end disagrees with the germline gene, perhaps due to a read error. The chain recombines TRBV2 with TRBJ1-3; TRBD1 is a possible D gene (5 bases). The V gene's germline CDR1 is SNHLY and CDR2 FYNNEI. This CDR3 region has 14 residues. CDR3 loop: CARSGGYSGNTIYF. In DNA, the CDR3 is TGTGCCAGAAGTGGGGGTTACTCTGGAAACACCATATATTTT.

The chain has TRBV6-5 and TRBJ1-2; no reliable D call. Trimming took 4 bases from V and 4 from J, leaving 37 bases between them. Germline V gives CDR1 MNHEY, CDR2 SVGAGI. This CDR3 has 22 amino acids. CDR3 region: CASSWTSGIPEQYLGPGYGYTF. The DNA for the CDR3 is TGTGCCAGCAGTTGGACTAGCGGGATCCCGGAGCAGTACTTAGGGCCGGGCTATGGCTACACCTTC.

This clonotype was counted at least ten times. This chain connects TRBV20-1 to TRBJ1-2, with D perhaps matching TRBD1 (6 bases). The CDR3 has 12 amino acids. V lost 5 bases to trimming and J lost 3 bases, with 10 bases between them. Germline assignment: CDR1 DFQATT and CDR2 SNEGSKA (reference sequence). The CDR3 loop is CSAQQGYYGYTF. The CDR3 region has the DNA TGCAGTGCTCAACAGGGTTACTATGGCTACACCTTC.

The chain couples TRBV24-1 to TRBJ1-4; possible D gene TRBD1, 5 bases. Per the germline V gene, CDR1 is KGHDR and CDR2 is SFDVKD. The germline V and J ends were trimmed by 6 bases and 8 bases, with 21 bases remaining between them. This CDR3 spans 16 amino acids. The CDR3 sequence is CATSTGSDVVGEKLFF. DNA for the CDR3: TGTGCCACCAGTACAGGCTCAGACGTGGTAGGGGAAAAACTGTTTTTT.

The CDR3 reads CASSDAGTVNTEAFF. CDR3 DNA sequence: TGTGCCAGCAGCGATGCCGGGACGGTGAACACTGAAGCTTTCTTT. The rearrangement joins TRBV6-1 to TRBJ1-1; tentatively, D is TRBD1 (5 bases). This CDR3 is 15 amino acids long. V lost 6 bases, J lost 0 bases, and 14 bases lay in between. Per the germline V gene, CDR1 is MNHNS and CDR2 is SASEGT.

The sample holds many counts of this clonotype. J is TRBJ2-1 and V is TRBV7-3; the match to TRBD2 covers 7 bases. From germline, CDR1 is SGHTA and CDR2 FQGTGA. CDR3 length: 15 residues. The V segment lost 1 base and the J segment 7 bases; nucleotides outside the gene matches: 7. The CDR3 reads CASSLRASGVNEQFF. The CDR3 DNA is TGTGCCAGCAGCTTAAGGGCTAGCGGCGTTAATGAGCAGTTCTTC.

V and J are TRBV6-5 and TRBJ2-6; D unresolved. This CDR3 is 17 amino acids long. Trimming left V 0 bases short and J 0 bases short, with 9 bases between. The V gene's germline CDR1 is MNHEY and CDR2 SVGAGI. In DNA, the CDR3 is TGTGCCAGCAGTTACTCGGTGGTGGACTCTGGGGCCAACGTCCTGACTTTC. Residues: CASSYSVVDSGANVLTF.

This clonotype was counted once. This chain uses TRBV5-5 with TRBJ1-2; D possibly corresponds to TRBD1 (6 bases). Trimming left V 1 base short and J 5 bases short, with 18 bases between. This CDR3 spans 16 amino acids. The germline V gene has CDR1 SGHKS and CDR2 YYEKEE (reference sequence). CDR3 in amino acids: CASSLTSGQWGYGYTF. Here the CDR3 DNA reads TGTGCCAGCAGCTTGACCTCCGGACAGTGGGGGTATGGCTACACCTTC.

This clonotype was observed at least ten times. The V call is TRBV24-1, the J call TRBJ2-1; a weak D match, TRBD1 (6 bases). V lost 4 bases, J lost 7 bases, and 7 bases lay in between. This CDR3 is 12 amino acids long. Germline V gene lookup returns CDR1 KGHDR and CDR2 SFDVKD. The CDR3 loop reads CATSDRGNEQFF. CDR3 nucleotide sequence: TGTGCCACCAGTGACAGGGGTAATGAGCAGTTCTTC.

The J gene is TRBJ2-4, the V gene TRBV7-9; D perhaps matches TRBD1 (5 bases). V was cut by 1 base and J by 0 bases, with 13 bases left in between. The germline CDR1 and CDR2 sequences are SEHNR and FQNEAQ (reference sequence). The CDR3 runs to 17 residues. In DNA form, the CDR3 reads TGTGCCAGCAGCTTAGAATCAGGGATGATAGCCAAAAACATTCAGTACTTC. Its translation is CASSLESGMIAKNIQYF.

The chain uses TRBV6-5 and TRBJ2-5; D is unclear. Germline V gene lookup returns CDR1 MNHEY and CDR2 SVGAGI. The CDR3 is 13 amino acids. Trimming removed 2 bases from V and 5 bases from J, with 9 bases in between. CDR3 sequence: CASSYVFMETQYF. In nucleotides, the CDR3 is TGTGCCAGCAGTTACGTGTTTATGGAGACCCAGTACTTC.

The chain joins TRBV9 to TRBJ2-3; a weak D match, TRBD2 (6 bases). Between the trimmed V and J ends, which lost 1 base and 3 bases, there was a span of 15 bases. Looked up from germline, CDR1 is SGDLS and CDR2 is YYNGEE. The CDR3 is 16 residues long. Here the CDR3 DNA reads TGTGCCAGCAGCGTACTGGGGAGGAGGGTAACAGATACGCAGTATTTT. This encodes CASSVLGRRVTDTQYF.